This is a list of T cell receptor beta chains from one sample in a study of T cell changes during pregnancy in multiple sclerosis. Assay: immunoSEQ multiplex PCR; the TCRdb copy retains only in-frame clones and omits some. Among some 52,000 clones listed, over 85% were seen once. The sample in question was CD4+ T cells from peripheral blood mononuclear cells, obtained before pregnancy. These receptors were collected from a female donor with multiple sclerosis, enrolled in a pregnancy study. Both conserved end residues are part of each CDR3. Fields, in order: clone size, V gene, J gene, D gene, CDR3 length, CDR3 DNA, CDR3 protein. The D gene is left open where the match is weak. The size field is filled for only some rows; it gives once, few, many or a size class.

.	TRBV30	TRBJ2-1	TRBD2	16	TGTGCCTGGAGTGTAATAGCGGGAGTCCCCTACAATGAGCAGTTCTTC	CAWSVIAGVPYNEQFF
.	TRBV15	TRBJ1-1	.	13	TGTGCCACAGGGGTGGCAGTTAACACTGAAGCTTTCTTT	CATGVAVNTEAFF
.	TRBV4-3	TRBJ2-1	TRBD2	17	TGCGCCAGCAGCCAAGATCGGCGGGGGGGGAGTTATGATGAGCAGTTCTTC	CASSQDRRGGSYDEQFF
.	TRBV5-8	TRBJ2-6	.	15	TGTGCCAGCAGCCTCAGGGGAGCTGGGGCCAACGTCCTGACTTTC	CASSLRGAGANVLTF
.	TRBV29-1	TRBJ1-2	.	12	TGCAGCGTTGAAGGGCAGGGTGAAGGCTACACCTTC	CSVEGQGEGYTF
.	TRBV7-9	TRBJ2-7	TRBD2	17	TGTGCCAGCAGCACCCGACTAGCGGGAGGGCCGGGCTACGAGCAGTACTTC	CASSTRLAGGPGYEQYF
.	TRBV6-1	TRBJ1-1	TRBD1	14	TGTGCCAGCGACCGACAGGGGAGGAGCACTGAAGCTTTCTTT	CASDRQGRSTEAFF
few	TRBV7-2	TRBJ2-3	.	12	TGTGCCAGCAGCCCAAGGGGCCGTACGCAGTATTTT	CASSPRGRTQYF
.	TRBV11-2	TRBJ2-7	TRBD2	15	TGTGCCAGCAGCTTAGATCCTAGCGGGATCTACGAGCAGTACTTC	CASSLDPSGIYEQYF
.	TRBV23-1	TRBJ1-2	.	16	TGCGCCAGCAGTCAAGGGGGGGACTTAGCTAACTATGGCTACACCTTC	CASSQGGDLANYGYTF
.	TRBV19	TRBJ1-2	TRBD1	14	TGTGCCAGTAGTATGGGGGACAGGGAGTATGGCTACACCTTC	CASSMGDREYGYTF
.	TRBV7-2	TRBJ1-2	TRBD1	12	TGTGCCAGCAGCCCATCGACAGGGGGCTACACCTTC	CASSPSTGGYTF
.	TRBV5-1	TRBJ2-2	TRBD1	15	TGCGCCAGCAGCTTGGCCACAGGGGACACCGGGGAGCTGTTTTTT	CASSLATGDTGELFF
.	TRBV5-1	TRBJ2-5	TRBD2	15	TGCGCCAGCAGGGCGTCCGGGACTAGCTTGGAGACCCAGTACTTC	CASRASGTSLETQYF
.	TRBV4-1	TRBJ2-7	TRBD2	15	TGCGCCAGCAGCCTAGTACTAGCGGGAAAGTACGAGCAGTACTTC	CASSLVLAGKYEQYF
.	TRBV28	TRBJ2-7	.	13	TGTGCCAGCAGTCCGCAGAACTCCTACGAGCAGTACTTC	CASSPQNSYEQYF
.	TRBV27	TRBJ2-7	.	15	TGTGCCAGCAGGCCTTATGAAGGGGGCTCCTACGAGCAGTACTTC	CASRPYEGGSYEQYF
once	TRBV7-9	TRBJ2-1	TRBD2	17	TGTGCCAGCAGCCCCTGGGGCGCGGGAGTGAACTACAATGAGCAGTTCTTC	CASSPWGAGVNYNEQFF
.	TRBV30	TRBJ1-1	.	14	TGTGCCTGGAAGGCGGGAATGGGGGTCACTGAAGCTTTCTTT	CAWKAGMGVTEAFF
.	TRBV28	TRBJ1-2	.	16	TGTGCCAGCAGCCCCGGAGGGGGAGGGGCCTTCTCTGGCTACACCTTC	CASSPGGGGAFSGYTF
.	TRBV7-2	TRBJ2-1	.	15	TGTGCCAGCAGGAGAACAGGGCCCTCCTACAATGAGCAGTTCTTC	CASRRTGPSYNEQFF
.	TRBV27	TRBJ1-1	TRBD1	15	TGTGCCAGCAGTTACAGGGGGCGCGGGGCCACTGAAGCTTTCTTT	CASSYRGRGATEAFF
.	TRBV19	TRBJ1-5	.	19	TGTGCCAGTAGTATTCTGCTAAGAGGGGGGGAGAAAGGGAATCAGCCCCAGCATTTT	CASSILLRGGEKGNQPQHF
.	TRBV30	TRBJ2-5	TRBD2	12	TGTGCCTGGACTAGCGGGAGGGAGACCCAGTACTTC	CAWTSGRETQYF
.	TRBV4-1	TRBJ1-2	TRBD1	15	TGCGCCAGCAGCCAACCCACAGGGGGCCCTAATGGCTACACCTTC	CASSQPTGGPNGYTF
.	TRBV2	TRBJ2-7	TRBD2	13	TGTGCCAGCAGGACTAGCGGTATCTACGAGCAGTACTTC	CASRTSGIYEQYF
.	TRBV5-5	TRBJ1-1	.	16	TGTGCCAGCAGCCGCGTTCTACAGGCCTTGGACACTGAAGCTTTCTTT	CASSRVLQALDTEAFF
.	TRBV7-6	TRBJ2-7	TRBD2	14	TGTGCCAGCAGCTTCAGCGGGAGGGCCTTCGAGCAGTACTTC	CASSFSGRAFEQYF
.	TRBV7-8	TRBJ1-1	.	14	TGTGCCACCTTACGGGGGGTACGTAACACTGAAGCTTTCTTT	CATLRGVRNTEAFF
.	TRBV6-5	TRBJ2-7	.	14	TGTGCCAGCAACCCCGGGACTGGGACCTACGAGCAGTACTTC	CASNPGTGTYEQYF
few	TRBV14	TRBJ1-1	.	14	TGTGCCAGCAGCACCAGAGGTTCGGTGGCTGAAGCTTTCTTT	CASSTRGSVAEAFF
.	TRBV5-1	TRBJ2-5	TRBD1	14	TGCGCCAGCAGCCGACGGACAGGGGGGGAGACCCAGTACTTC	CASSRRTGGETQYF
.	TRBV4-2	TRBJ1-1	.	18	TGTGCCAGCAGCCATTTTCAGGATTGGGGCGGGGGGAACACTGAAGCTTTCTTT	CASSHFQDWGGGNTEAFF
once	TRBV9	TRBJ2-1	TRBD1	15	TGTGCCAGCAGCGGAGGACAGGGTTTCTACAATGAGCAGTTCTTC	CASSGGQGFYNEQFF
once	TRBV20-1	TRBJ1-2	.	11	TGCAGTGCCATGAGCGGTTATGGCTACACCTTC	CSAMSGYGYTF
.	TRBV5-1	TRBJ2-3	TRBD1	19	TGCGCCAGCAGCGCCTCCGGGACAGGGCCCGGATTGAGCACAGATACGCAGTATTTT	CASSASGTGPGLSTDTQYF
.	TRBV11-2	TRBJ1-5	.	14	TGTGCCAGCAGCTTAGCATCGGGCAATCAGCCCCAGCATTTT	CASSLASGNQPQHF
few	TRBV4-2	TRBJ1-2	TRBD1	14	TGTGCCAGCAGCCCCGGACAGGGAGACTATGGCTACACCTTC	CASSPGQGDYGYTF
.	TRBV5-1	TRBJ2-1	TRBD2	16	TGCGCCAGCAGCTTGTCTAGCGGAAGCTCCTACAATGAGCAGTTCTTC	CASSLSSGSSYNEQFF